The 2 T cell receptor beta chains below come from one sample, sequenced in a study of cytomegalovirus exposure and HLA in healthy donors. The PCR was carried out with 60 Vbeta primers and 13 Jbeta primers. Some clones are missing from TCRdb's copy, which holds only in-frame ones; the method was immunoSEQ multiplex PCR. Of 120,000 or so clones in the sample, 75% to 90% were seen once. Material: PBMCs. These receptors all come from a man aged 25-45 years in good health and CMV-seropositive.

The rearrangement joins TRBV5-6 to TRBJ1-1; D is undetermined. CDR3 size: 15 residues. V shed 4 bases and J shed 6 bases, with 19 bases lying between them. The germline V gene has CDR1 SGHDT and CDR2 YYEEEE. CDR3 residues: CASSQGGLGFSEAFF. DNA of the CDR3: TGTGCCAGCAGCCAAGGAGGTCTGGGTTTTTCTGAAGCTTTCTTT.

The chain is built from TRBV5-1 and TRBJ2-7; D possibly corresponds to TRBD1 (5 bases). Trimming stripped 1 base from V and 3 bases from J, with 11 bases between. Germline V CDR1 and CDR2: SGHRS, YFSETQ. The CDR3 consists of 14 residues. CDR3 loop: CASSLLPDSYEQYF. DNA of the CDR3: TGCGCCAGCAGCTTGCTCCCAGACAGCTACGAGCAGTACTTC.